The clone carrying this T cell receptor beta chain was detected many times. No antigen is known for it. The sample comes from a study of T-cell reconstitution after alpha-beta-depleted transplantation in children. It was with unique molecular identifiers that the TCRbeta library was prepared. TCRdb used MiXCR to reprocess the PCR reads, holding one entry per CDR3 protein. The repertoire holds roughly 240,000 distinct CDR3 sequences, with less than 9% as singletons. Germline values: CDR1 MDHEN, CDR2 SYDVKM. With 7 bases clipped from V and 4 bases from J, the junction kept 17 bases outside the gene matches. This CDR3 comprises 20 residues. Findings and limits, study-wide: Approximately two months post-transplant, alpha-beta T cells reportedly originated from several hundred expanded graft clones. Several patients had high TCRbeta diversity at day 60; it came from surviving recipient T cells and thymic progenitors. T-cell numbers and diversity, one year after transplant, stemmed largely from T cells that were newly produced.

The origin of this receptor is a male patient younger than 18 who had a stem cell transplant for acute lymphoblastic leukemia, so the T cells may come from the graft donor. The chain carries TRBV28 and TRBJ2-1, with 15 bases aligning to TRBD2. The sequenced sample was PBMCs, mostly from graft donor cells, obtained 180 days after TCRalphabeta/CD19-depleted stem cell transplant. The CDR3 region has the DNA TGTGCCAGCAATATGACGCCGGGACTAGCGGGGGGAAATTGGTACAATGAGCAGTTCTTC. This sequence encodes CASNMTPGLAGGNWYNEQFF.